The clone carrying this TCR beta chain appeared a few times. The entry originates in a study of patients with pleural tuberculosis. Germline V gene lookup returns CDR1 ENHRY and CDR2 SYGVKD. The germline V and J ends were trimmed by 6 bases and 1 base, with 17 bases remaining between them. This CDR3 region has 16 residues. TCRdb redid the calling of the reads with MiXCR, one entry per CDR3 protein. This sample has approximately 50,000 distinct CDR3 sequences, with less than 8% found just once. The V call is TRBV10-3, the J call TRBJ2-3; TRBD1 might be the D (6 bases). The clonotype was recovered from a human donor with pleural tuberculosis. The CDR3 bases are TGTGCCATCAGACAGGGTGGCCCGGTGGGCACAGATACGCAGTATTTT. Translated, it gives CAIRQGGPVGTDTQYF.